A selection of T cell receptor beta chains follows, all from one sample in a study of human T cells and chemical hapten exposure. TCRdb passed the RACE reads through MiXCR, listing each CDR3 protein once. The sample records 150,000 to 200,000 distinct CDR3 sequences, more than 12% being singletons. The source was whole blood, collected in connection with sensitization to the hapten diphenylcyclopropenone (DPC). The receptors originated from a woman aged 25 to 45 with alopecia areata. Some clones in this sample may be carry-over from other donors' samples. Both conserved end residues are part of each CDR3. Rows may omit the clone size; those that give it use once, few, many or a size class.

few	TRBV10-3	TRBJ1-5	CAISEYDRGSNQPQHF
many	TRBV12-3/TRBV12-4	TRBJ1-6	CASTLGLGWTGEYNSPLHF
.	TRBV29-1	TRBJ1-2	CSVGGRDRGYTF
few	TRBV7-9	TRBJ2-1	CASSLSGQGGGSKNEQFF
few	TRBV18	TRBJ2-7	CASSPPGQGRVSEQYF
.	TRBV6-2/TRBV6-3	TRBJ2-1	CASSYAPMAFYNEQFF
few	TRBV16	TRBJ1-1	CASSYDRVGTEAFF
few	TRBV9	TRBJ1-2	CASSAARRGDSNYGYTF
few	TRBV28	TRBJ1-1	CASSLGAAEAFF
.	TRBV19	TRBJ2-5	CASSIGGNQETQYF
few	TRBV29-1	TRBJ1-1	CSVSDNMNTEAFF
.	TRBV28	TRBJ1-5	CASNPKEYSNQPQHF
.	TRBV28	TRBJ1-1	CATTVNTEAFF
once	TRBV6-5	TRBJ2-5	CASSLLTGTGEETQYF